The source of this TCR beta chain is a study of T cell responses to AZD1222 COVID-19 vaccine. Study-level findings and limits: Regions left unmutated in variants are reportedly the target of nearly half of spike-specific TCRs.

Using immunoSEQ multiplex PCR, the repertoire was profiled, and TCRdb retains in-frame clones only, with some absent. This sample has over 100,000 clones, with 93% found just once. Note on this clone: Its target is unknown.

The TCR originated in an adult in good health. The sample here was peripheral blood, taken on day 0 of AZD1222 vaccination.

This CDR3 reads CSVRSGDTEAFF. The CDR3 region has the DNA TGCAGCGTTCGTTCAGGGGACACTGAAGCTTTCTTT. The chain uses TRBV29-1 and TRBJ1-1; a possible D gene is TRBD1 (6 bases). Deletions cut 5 bases from V and 3 bases from J, with 10 bases between. The germline V gene has CDR1 SQVTM and CDR2 ANQGSEA. This CDR3 comprises 12 residues.